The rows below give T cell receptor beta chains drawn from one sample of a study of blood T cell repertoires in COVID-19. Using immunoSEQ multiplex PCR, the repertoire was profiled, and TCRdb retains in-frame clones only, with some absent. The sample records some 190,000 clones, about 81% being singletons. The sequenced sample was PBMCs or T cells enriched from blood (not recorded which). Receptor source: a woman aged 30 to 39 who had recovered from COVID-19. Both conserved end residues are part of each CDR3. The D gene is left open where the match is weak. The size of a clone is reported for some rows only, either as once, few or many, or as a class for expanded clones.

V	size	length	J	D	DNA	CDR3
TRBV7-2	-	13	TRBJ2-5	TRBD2	TGTGCCAGCAGCCTCCGGACTAGTGAGACCCAGTACTTC	CASSLRTSETQYF
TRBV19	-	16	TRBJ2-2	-	TGTGCCAGTATTAGCGGCCCCTTGGCGAACACCGGGGAGCTGTTTTTT	CASISGPLANTGELFF
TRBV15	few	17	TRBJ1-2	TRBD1	TGTGCCACCAGCAAAAAGATCCTCGGGACAGGGGTCTATGGCTACACCTTC	CATSKKILGTGVYGYTF
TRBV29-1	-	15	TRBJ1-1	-	TGCAGCGTTGAAGGGTTATCCGGGGGGCTCGGCGGAGCTTTCTTT	CSVEGLSGGLGGAFF
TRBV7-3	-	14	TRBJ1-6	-	TGTGCCAGCAGCTTCGATGGCCTAGGTTCACCCCTCCACTTT	CASSFDGLGSPLHF
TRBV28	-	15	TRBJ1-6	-	TGTGCCAGCAGTTTTTTCCAGGCTTATAATTCACCCCTCCACTTT	CASSFFQAYNSPLHF
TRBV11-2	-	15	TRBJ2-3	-	TGTGCCAGCAGCCCCCAGGGGGGCTCCGGGGATACGCAGTATTTT	CASSPQGGSGDTQYF
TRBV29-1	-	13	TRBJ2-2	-	TGCATTGTAAGGGACTTGAACACCGGGGAGCTGTTTTTT	CIVRDLNTGELFF
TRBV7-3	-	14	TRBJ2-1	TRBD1	TGTGCCAGCAGCCTCCGACAGGGTAACAATGAGCAGTTCTTC	CASSLRQGNNEQFF
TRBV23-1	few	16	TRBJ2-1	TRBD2	TGCGCCAGCAGTCAATGTCGGGAGGCCCCTTACTGCGAGCAGTTCTTC	CASSQCREAPYCEQFF
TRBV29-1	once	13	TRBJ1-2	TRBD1	TGCAGCGTTGATGGACAGGGGGCGGGAGGCTACACCTTC	CSVDGQGAGGYTF
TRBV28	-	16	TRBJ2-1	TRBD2	TGTGCCAGCAGTTTAGCTCGACTAGCGACGGGGAATGAGCAGTTCTTC	CASSLARLATGNEQFF
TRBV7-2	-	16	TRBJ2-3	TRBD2	TGTGCCAGCAGCTTATACCTAGCGGGGGGCACAGATACGCAGTATTTT	CASSLYLAGGTDTQYF
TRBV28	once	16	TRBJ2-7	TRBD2	TGTGCCAGCAGCAAACGGGGACGGGGGGGCTCCTACGAGCAGTACTTC	CASSKRGRGGSYEQYF
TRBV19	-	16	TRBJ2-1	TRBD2	TGTGCCAGTAGTACACTAGCGGGGGGGCAGGGCAATGAGCAGTTCTTC	CASSTLAGGQGNEQFF
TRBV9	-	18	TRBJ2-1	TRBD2	TGTGCCAGCAGCGACCACCTCCGGGACTACACTTCCTACAATGAGCAGTTCTTC	CASSDHLRDYTSYNEQFF
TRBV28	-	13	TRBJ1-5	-	TGTGCCAGCAGTTTACAGGTCGATCAGCCCCAGCATTTT	CASSLQVDQPQHF
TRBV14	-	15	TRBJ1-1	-	TGTGCCAGCAGCGATTCCTACAGGCCCTACACTGAAGCTTTCTTT	CASSDSYRPYTEAFF
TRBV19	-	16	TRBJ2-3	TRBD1	TGTGCCAGTAGTGCCCGGGACAGGGGGTCCACAGATACGCAGTATTTT	CASSARDRGSTDTQYF
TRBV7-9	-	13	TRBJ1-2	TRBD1	TGTGCCAGCAGCTTAGGACAGGGTAACGGCTACACCTTC	CASSLGQGNGYTF
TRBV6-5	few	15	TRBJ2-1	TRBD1	TGTGCCAGCAGTTCAGGACAGGGGGTCTACAATGAGCAGTTCTTC	CASSSGQGVYNEQFF
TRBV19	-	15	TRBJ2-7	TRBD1	TGTGCCAGTAGTATAGCAGGGACAGGGACCTACGAGCAGTACTTC	CASSIAGTGTYEQYF
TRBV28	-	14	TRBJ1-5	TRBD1	TGTGCCAGCAGTTTCAGGGGGCGGCGGCAGCCCCAGCATTTT	CASSFRGRRQPQHF
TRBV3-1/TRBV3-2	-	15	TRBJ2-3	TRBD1	TGTGCCAGCAGCCTTGAGGGGACAGCAGTATCGACGCAGTATTTT	CASSLEGTAVSTQYF
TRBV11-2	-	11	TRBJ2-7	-	TGTGCCAGCAGCTACAGCTACGAGCAGTACTTC	CASSYSYEQYF
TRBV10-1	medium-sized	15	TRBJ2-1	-	TGCGCCAGCAGTGAAGTGACAAACTCCTACAATGAGCAGTTCTTC	CASSEVTNSYNEQFF
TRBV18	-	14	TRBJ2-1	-	TGTGCCAGCTCACCACTAATGTCCTACAATGAGCAGTTCTTC	CASSPLMSYNEQFF
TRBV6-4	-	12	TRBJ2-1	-	TGTGCCAGCAGTGATCTACTGCCTGAGCAGTTCTTC	CASSDLLPEQFF
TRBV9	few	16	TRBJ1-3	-	TGTGCCAGCAGCTCCCGACAGGTTTTATCTGGAAACACCATATATTTT	CASSSRQVLSGNTIYF
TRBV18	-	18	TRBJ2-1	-	TGTGCCAGCTCACCAATGGACAGAGGATTAAGCTCCTACAATGAGCAGTTCTTC	CASSPMDRGLSSYNEQFF
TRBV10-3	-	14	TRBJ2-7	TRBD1	TGTGCCATCAGTGGACCCCGGGACAGAACCGAGCAGTACTTC	CAISGPRDRTEQYF
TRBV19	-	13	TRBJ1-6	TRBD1	TGTGCCAGTACCCGACAGGGGAATTCACCCCTCCACTTT	CASTRQGNSPLHF
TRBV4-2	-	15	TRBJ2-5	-	TGTGCCAGCAGCCAAGAAGGGAAGGGACTAGAGACCCAGTACTTC	CASSQEGKGLETQYF
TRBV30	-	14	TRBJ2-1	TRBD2	TGTGCCTGGAGGGCTCCGGGAGGGGGTAATGAGCAGTTCTTC	CAWRAPGGGNEQFF
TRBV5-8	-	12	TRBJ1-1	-	TGTGCCAGCAACTCGATGGACACTGAAGCTTTCTTT	CASNSMDTEAFF
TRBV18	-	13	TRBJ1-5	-	TGTGCCAGCTCACCTTATAGCAATCAGCCCCAGCATTTT	CASSPYSNQPQHF
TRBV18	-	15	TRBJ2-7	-	TGTGCCAGCTCACCACCGACTAAGAGCTTATACGAGCAGTACTTC	CASSPPTKSLYEQYF
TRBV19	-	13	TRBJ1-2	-	TGTGCCAGTAGTATACTTCCCCGGGGTGGCTACACCTTC	CASSILPRGGYTF
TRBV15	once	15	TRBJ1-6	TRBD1	TGTGCCACCAGCCCTTGGGACAGGGGGCATTCACCCCTCCACTTT	CATSPWDRGHSPLHF
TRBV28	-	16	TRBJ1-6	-	TGTGCCAGCAGGTCCCGCACGACAAATAATAATTCACCCCTCCACTTT	CASRSRTTNNNSPLHF
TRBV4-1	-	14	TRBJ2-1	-	TGCGCCAGCAGCCAAGAGGGGGCGGTCAATGAGCAGTTCTTC	CASSQEGAVNEQFF